Shown below are 27 T cell receptor beta chains from a single sample sequenced in a study of blood T cell repertoires in COVID-19. The data were produced by immunoSEQ multiplex PCR, yet TCRdb's version contains in-frame clones alone and is incomplete. Of under 250,000 clones listed, approximately 84% are singletons. The sequenced sample consisted of peripheral blood. Every receptor here comes from an elderly woman with acute or convalescent COVID-19.

Here the CDR3 reads CASSQATTGALGEKLFF. In DNA, the CDR3 is TGTGCCAGCAGCCAAGCGACGACAGGGGCGCTCGGGGAAAAACTGTTTTTT. The rearrangement uses TRBV3-1 (or the pseudogene TRBV3-2) and TRBJ1-4; TRBD1 aligns across 8 bases. Germline lookup yields CDR1 LGHDT and CDR2 YNNKEL (reference sequence). The ends lost 1 base at V and 8 bases at J; junction bases unmatched: 12. This CDR3 comprises 17 residues.

The chain couples TRBV15 to TRBJ2-5, with TRBD2 matching over 7 bases. The CDR3 length is 14 residues. Trimming took 2 bases from V and 5 from J; bases not matched to a gene: 5. CDR1 and CDR2 from the germline V gene are LNHNV and YYDKDF (reference sequence). In DNA, the CDR3 is TGTGCCACCAGCAGAAGCGGGAATCAGGAGACCCAGTACTTC. Translated: CATSRSGNQETQYF.

The V call is TRBV5-8, the J call TRBJ2-5; 16 nucleotides agree with TRBD2. The CDR3 has 16 amino acids. V trimming: 4 bases; J trimming: 4 bases; junction bases outside the gene matches: 4. The germline gives CDR1 SGHTS, CDR2 YDEGEE. In DNA, the CDR3 is TGTGCCAGCAGCATTGGGACTAGCGGGGGGGCAGAGACCCAGTACTTC. It specifies CASSIGTSGGAETQYF.

This chain joins TRBV12-3 or TRBV12-4 and TRBJ1-5, with unresolved D. Trimming stripped 4 bases from V and 7 bases from J, with 11 bases between. This CDR3 is 13 amino acids long. The DNA of the CDR3 is TGTGCCAGCAGTTCCCCCCCCGTACAGCCCCAGCATTTT. It yields the protein CASSSPPVQPQHF.

The rearrangement uses TRBV19 and TRBJ1-5, with D uncertain. The CDR3 consists of 12 residues. Germline values: CDR1 LNHDA, CDR2 SQIVND (reference sequence). Trimming stripped 4 bases from V and 7 bases from J, with 8 bases between. For the CDR3, the DNA is TGTGCCAGTAGTACCCGAGAACAGCCCCAGCATTTT. Amino acids: CASSTREQPQHF.

The CDR3 region is CASSLAGNTGELFF. In DNA form, the CDR3 reads TGCGCCAGCAGCTTGGCGGGAAACACCGGGGAGCTGTTTTTT. V is TRBV5-1 and J is TRBJ2-2, with D maybe TRBD2 (5 bases). There are 14 residues in the CDR3. Trimming took 0 bases from V and 2 from J, leaving 5 bases between them. Germline V gene sequence: CDR1 SGHRS, CDR2 YFSETQ.

This clone was seen just once. The gene calls are TRBV7-2 and TRBJ2-7; D might be TRBD2 (5 bases). V dropped 5 bases and J dropped 3 bases, with 17 bases sitting between them. Germline-derived CDR1 and CDR2 are SGHTA and FQGNSA. This CDR3 comprises 15 residues. The CDR3: CASSQNPGGIYEQYF. The CDR3 nucleotides are TGTGCCAGCAGCCAGAACCCCGGAGGTATCTACGAGCAGTACTTC. The entire variable domain, with the rest obtained from reference TRBV7-2 and TRBJ2-7, is as follows: GAGVSQSPSNKVTEKGKDVELRCDPISGHTALYWYRQSLGQGLEFLIYFQGNSAPDKSGLPSDRFSAERTGGSVSTLTIQRTQQEDSAVYLCASSQNPGGIYEQYFGPGTRLTVT.

The chain combines TRBV5-1 with TRBJ2-7; 9 bases align to TRBD1. The CDR3 consists of 15 residues. The V gene's germline CDR1 is SGHRS and CDR2 YFSETQ. J lost 2 bases, V lost 4 bases, and 7 bases had no gene match. CDR3 amino acids: CASSNTGGATYEQYF. CDR3 bases: TGCGCCAGCAGCAACACAGGGGGCGCGACCTACGAGCAGTACTTC.

This chain uses TRBV11-2 with TRBJ1-2, with D possibly TRBD1 on 5 matching bases. V lost 5 bases and J 4 bases, leaving 20 bases between the germline ends. The germline gives CDR1 SGHAT, CDR2 FQNNGV. This CDR3 comprises 16 residues. Here the CDR3 reads CASSPGRVAGSYGYTF. In nucleotides, the CDR3 is TGTGCCAGCAGCCCGGGCAGGGTGGCGGGGTCCTATGGCTACACCTTC.

This clone appeared a single time. The CDR3 region has the DNA TGCGCCAGCAGCCCCCCGAGTCCCCGGGGTGCGAACACCGGGGAGCTGTTTTTT. Encoded protein: CASSPPSPRGANTGELFF. The chain links TRBV5-1 to TRBJ2-2, with D maybe TRBD2 (5 bases). From germline, CDR1 is SGHRS and CDR2 YFSETQ. The V end was cut by 4 bases, the J end by 0 bases, with 19 bases between. CDR3 length: 18 residues.

The CDR3 DNA reads as TGTGCCACCAGCCGAGCACAGGGGGACGAAAAACTGTTTTTT. Translation gives CATSRAQGDEKLFF. The chain is built from TRBV15 and TRBJ1-4, with TRBD1 matching 8 bases. The CDR3 has 14 amino acids. With 5 bases clipped from V and 8 bases from J, the junction kept 7 bases outside the gene matches. Germline V gives CDR1 LNHNV, CDR2 YYDKDF (reference sequence). Combining the CDR3 with reference TRBV15 and TRBJ1-4 gives the whole variable domain DAMVIQNPRYQVTQFGKPVTLSCSQTLNHNVMYWYQQKSSQAPKLLFHYYDKDFNNEADTPDNFQSRRPNTSFCFLDIRSPGLGDTAMYLCATSRAQGDEKLFFGSGTQLSVL.

V gene TRBV18 combines with J gene TRBJ1-3; 7 bases agree with TRBD1. The germline gives CDR1 KGHSH, CDR2 LQKENI. Trimming cost V 4 bases and J 0 bases; bases outside gene matches: 12. The CDR3 runs to 18 residues. CDR3 protein: CASSRTQGTALSGNTIYF. The CDR3 coding sequence is TGTGCCAGCTCACGAACCCAGGGGACAGCCCTCTCTGGAAACACCATATATTTT. Combining the CDR3 with reference TRBV18 and TRBJ1-3 gives the whole variable domain NAGVMQNPRHLVRRRGQEARLRCSPMKGHSHVYWYRQLPEEGLKFMVYLQKENIIDESGMPKERFSAEFPKEGPSILRIQQVVRGDSAAYFCASSRTQGTALSGNTIYFGEGSWLTVV.

The chain joins TRBV2 to TRBJ2-5, with 9 bases matching TRBD2. CDR3 length equals 13 residues. The V gene's germline CDR1 is SNHLY and CDR2 FYNNEI. The J segment lost 4 bases and the V segment lost 8 bases, leaving 5 bases of the junction unmatched. The CDR3 region is CASCVLAGETQYF. CDR3 DNA sequence: TGTGCCAGCTGCGTACTAGCGGGAGAGACCCAGTACTTC.

The chain combines TRBV28 with TRBJ2-3, with TRBD2 matching over 12 bases. The CDR3 totals 18 residues. Germline loops: CDR1 MDHEN, CDR2 SYDVKM. With V trimmed by 3 bases and J by 4 bases, 11 bases remained unmatched. The CDR3 protein is CASSFLGLAGSSADTQYF. The DNA of the CDR3 is TGTGCCAGCAGTTTCCTCGGACTAGCGGGAAGCTCTGCAGATACGCAGTATTTT.

The V gene is TRBV7-2, the J gene TRBJ1-1; possible D gene TRBD1, 6 bases. There are 16 residues in the CDR3. V was trimmed by 0 bases and J by 1 base, leaving 12 bases between them. CDR1 and CDR2 (germline): SGHTA, FQGNSA. CDR3 in DNA: TGTGCCAGCAGCTTAGCCGGAGGACAGTCGAACACTGAAGCTTTCTTT. Amino acid sequence: CASSLAGGQSNTEAFF.

The rearrangement links TRBV9 to TRBJ2-3, with 7 bases matching TRBD2. The length of the CDR3 is 15 residues. Germline trimming cut 0 bases from V and 6 bases from J; bases unmatched to any gene: 7. Per the germline V gene, CDR1 is SGDLS and CDR2 is YYNGEE. CDR3 in DNA: TGTGCCAGCAGCGTAGATGCGGGAGCGAGCGATACGCAGTATTTT. It codes for CASSVDAGASDTQYF.

The chain joins TRBV30 to TRBJ1-5; the match to TRBD1 covers 12 bases. In germline, CDR1 is GTSNPN, CDR2 SVGIG (reference sequence). V gave up 6 bases and J gave up 7 bases; unmatched junction bases: 10. CDR3 length: 15 amino acids. CDR3 coding DNA: TGTGCCTGCGCCGTGGGACAGGGGGCAGGACAGCCCCAGCATTTT. Translation gives CACAVGQGAGQPQHF.

The chain combines TRBV6-5 with TRBJ1-2; 8 bases match TRBD1. Germline-derived CDR1 and CDR2 are MNHEY and SVGAGI. V gave up 2 bases and J gave up 14 bases; unmatched junction bases: 10. CDR3 length: 13 amino acids. The CDR3 protein is CASSYTGTGAQTF. CDR3 bases: TGTGCCAGCAGTTACACTGGGACAGGTGCTCAGACCTTC.

The chain employs TRBV5-4 and TRBJ1-2; 7 nucleotides align to TRBD1. Germline values: CDR1 SGHNT, CDR2 YYREEE (reference sequence). CDR3 length equals 14 residues. Losses at the gene ends were 5 bases for V and 5 bases for J; bases not matched to a gene: 9. The CDR3 here is CASSHDRVLYGYTF. The CDR3 coding sequence is TGTGCCAGCAGTCACGACAGGGTGCTTTATGGCTACACCTTC.

The rearrangement joins TRBV5-1 to TRBJ1-4, with 9 bases that match TRBD1. The CDR3 contains 15 residues. Per the germline V gene, CDR1 is SGHRS and CDR2 is YFSETQ. V gave up 4 bases and J gave up 3 bases; unmatched junction bases: 4. The CDR3 is CASSGGQGANEKLFF. CDR3 coding DNA: TGCGCCAGCAGCGGGGGACAGGGAGCTAATGAAAAACTGTTTTTT.

CDR3 sequence (DNA): TGTGCCAGTAACGATAGGGACTCCTATGGCTACACCTTC. Residues: CASNDRDSYGYTF. J is TRBJ1-2 and V is TRBV19, with D perhaps TRBD1 (5 bases). Trimming took 7 bases from V and 4 from J, leaving 13 bases between them. The CDR3 extends over 13 amino acids. Germline-derived CDR1 and CDR2 are LNHDA and SQIVND (reference sequence).

For the CDR3, the DNA is TGTGCCAGCAGCCAACGCGGGGGGGGCACCGGGGAGCTGTTTTTT. Amino acids: CASSQRGGGTGELFF. V and J are TRBV14 and TRBJ2-2; 9 bases are shared with TRBD2. Losses at the gene ends were 2 bases for V and 4 bases for J; bases not matched to a gene: 2. The CDR3 runs 15 residues. Looked up from germline, CDR1 is SGHDN and CDR2 is FVKESK.

The sample holds a few counts of this clone. The rearrangement uses TRBV19 and TRBJ1-5; TRBD1 agrees at 7 bases. CDR1 and CDR2 from the germline V gene are LNHDA and SQIVND (reference sequence). The CDR3 sequence is 17 residues long. Trimming removed 3 bases from V and 3 bases from J; junction bases left unmatched: 11. For the CDR3, the DNA is TGTGCCAGTAGTATCGCAGACAGGGTAGCTCCCAATCAGCCCCAGCATTTT. This translates into CASSIADRVAPNQPQHF.

The chain joins TRBV2 to TRBJ2-6; D is unresolved. The V end was cut by 7 bases, the J end by 2 bases, with 9 bases between. Germline V gene data show CDR1 as SNHLY and CDR2 as FYNNEI. The CDR3 contains 14 residues. The CDR3 DNA follows: TGTGCCAGCAATCCTAGGACTGGGGCCAACGTCCTGACTTTC. Its translation is CASNPRTGANVLTF.

The rearrangement uses TRBV3-1 (or the pseudogene TRBV3-2) and TRBJ2-1; 8 bases line up with TRBD2. With 0 bases clipped from V and 6 bases from J, the junction kept 4 bases outside the gene matches. Germline V CDR1 and CDR2: LGHDT, YNNKEL (reference sequence). The CDR3 spans 15 residues. The CDR3 spells CASSQDLAGSNEQFF. The CDR3 nucleotides are TGTGCCAGCAGCCAAGACCTAGCGGGTAGCAATGAGCAGTTCTTC.

This clone has a single count. The V gene is TRBV7-3, the J gene TRBJ2-2, with 7 bases matching TRBD1. Germline CDR1 SGHTA, CDR2 FQGTGA. V shed 5 bases and J 0 bases; nucleotides not matched to a gene: 3. The CDR3 spans 15 residues. Here the CDR3 reads CASSLQGANTGELFF. In DNA, the CDR3 is TGTGCCAGCAGCCTCCAGGGGGCGAACACCGGGGAGCTGTTTTTT.

This clone has only a few counts. This chain links TRBV11-2 with TRBJ2-7, with 9 bases aligning to TRBD2. Germline CDR1 reads SGHAT; CDR2 reads FQNNGV. CDR3 length: 15 amino acids. With V trimmed by 8 bases and J by 0 bases, 8 bases remained unmatched. CDR3 amino acids: CASRRLAGPSYEQYF. CDR3 DNA: TGTGCCAGCCGTCGTCTAGCGGGGCCCTCCTACGAGCAGTACTTC.